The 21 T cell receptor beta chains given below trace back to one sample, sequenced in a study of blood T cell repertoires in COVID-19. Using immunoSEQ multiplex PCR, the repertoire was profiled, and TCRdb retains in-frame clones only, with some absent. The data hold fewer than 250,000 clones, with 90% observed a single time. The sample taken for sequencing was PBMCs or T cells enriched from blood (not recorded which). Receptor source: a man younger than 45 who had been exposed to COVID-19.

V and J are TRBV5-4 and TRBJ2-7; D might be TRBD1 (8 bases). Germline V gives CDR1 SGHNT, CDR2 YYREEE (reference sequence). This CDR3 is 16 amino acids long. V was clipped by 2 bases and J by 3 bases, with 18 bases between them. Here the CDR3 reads CASSLTGGGSVYEQYF. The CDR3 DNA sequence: TGTGCCAGCAGCTTAACAGGGGGAGGGAGTGTCTACGAGCAGTACTTC.

CDR3 DNA sequence: TGTGCCAGTAGTGCGACGGGGAGCACAGATACGCAGTATTTT. It yields the protein CASSATGSTDTQYF. The V and J genes are TRBV19 and TRBJ2-3, with a weak D call TRBD2 (5 bases). The ends were cut back, 5 bases at V and 0 bases at J, with 9 bases in the middle. From germline, CDR1 is LNHDA and CDR2 SQIVND (reference sequence). The CDR3 extends over 14 amino acids.

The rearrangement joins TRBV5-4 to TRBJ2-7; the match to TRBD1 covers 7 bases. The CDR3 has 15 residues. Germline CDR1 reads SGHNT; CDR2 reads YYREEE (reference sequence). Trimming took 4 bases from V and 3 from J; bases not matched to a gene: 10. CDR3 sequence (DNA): TGTGCCAGCAGCGAGTCAACCGGGACAGTCTACGAGCAGTACTTC. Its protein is CASSESTGTVYEQYF.

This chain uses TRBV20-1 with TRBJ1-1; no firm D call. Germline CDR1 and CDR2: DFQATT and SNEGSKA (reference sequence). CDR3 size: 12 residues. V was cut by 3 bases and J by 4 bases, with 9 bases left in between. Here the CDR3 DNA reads TGCAGTGCTAGTAAGAGAGCCACTGAAGCTTTCTTT. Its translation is CSASKRATEAFF.

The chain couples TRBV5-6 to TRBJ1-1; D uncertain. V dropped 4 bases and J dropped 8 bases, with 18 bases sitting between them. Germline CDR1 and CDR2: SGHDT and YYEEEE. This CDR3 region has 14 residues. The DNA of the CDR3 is TGTGCCAGCAGCATCGGCGGGAGATTGGACGAAGCTTTCTTT. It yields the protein CASSIGGRLDEAFF.

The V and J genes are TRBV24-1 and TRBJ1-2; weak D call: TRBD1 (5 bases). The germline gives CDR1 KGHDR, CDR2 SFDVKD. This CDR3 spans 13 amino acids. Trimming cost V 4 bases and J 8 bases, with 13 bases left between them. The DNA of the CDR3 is TGTGCCACCAGTGAAGTAGGGGAATCGGGCTACACCTTC. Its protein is CATSEVGESGYTF.

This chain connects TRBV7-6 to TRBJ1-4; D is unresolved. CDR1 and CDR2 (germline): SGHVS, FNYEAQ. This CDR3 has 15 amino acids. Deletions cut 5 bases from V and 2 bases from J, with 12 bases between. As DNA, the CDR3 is TGTGCCAGCAGCCCAGTCCCGCGGACTAATGAAAAACTGTTTTTT. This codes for CASSPVPRTNEKLFF.

The CDR3 nucleotides read TGTGCCAGTCTTTCCCCGGGACAAGAGCTTTTCTATGGCTACACCTTC. It specifies CASLSPGQELFYGYTF. The chain is built from TRBV21-1 and TRBJ1-2; the table gives TRBD1 as D, unverified against the DNA. TRBV21-1 represents a pseudogene. The CDR3 runs 16 residues.

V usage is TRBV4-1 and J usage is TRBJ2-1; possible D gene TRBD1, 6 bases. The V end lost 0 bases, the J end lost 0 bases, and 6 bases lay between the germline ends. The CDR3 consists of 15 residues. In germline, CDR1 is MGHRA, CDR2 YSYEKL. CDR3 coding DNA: TGCGCCAGCAGCCAAGAAGGGGGCTCCTACAATGAGCAGTTCTTC. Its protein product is CASSQEGGSYNEQFF.

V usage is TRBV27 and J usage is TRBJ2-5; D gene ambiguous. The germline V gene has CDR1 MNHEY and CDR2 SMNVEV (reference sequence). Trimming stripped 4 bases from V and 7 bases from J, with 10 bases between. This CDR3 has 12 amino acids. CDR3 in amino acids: CASSSTGGTQYF. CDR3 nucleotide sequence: TGTGCCAGCAGTTCAACGGGTGGGACCCAGTACTTC.

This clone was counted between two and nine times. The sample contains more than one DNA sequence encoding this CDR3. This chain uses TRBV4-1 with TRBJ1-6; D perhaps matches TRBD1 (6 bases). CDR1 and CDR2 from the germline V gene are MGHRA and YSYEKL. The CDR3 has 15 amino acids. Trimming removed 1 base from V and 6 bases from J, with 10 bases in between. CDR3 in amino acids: CASSQAGQPNSPLHF. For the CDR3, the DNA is TGCGCCAGCAGCCAAGCTGGACAGCCTAATTCACCCCTCCACTTT.

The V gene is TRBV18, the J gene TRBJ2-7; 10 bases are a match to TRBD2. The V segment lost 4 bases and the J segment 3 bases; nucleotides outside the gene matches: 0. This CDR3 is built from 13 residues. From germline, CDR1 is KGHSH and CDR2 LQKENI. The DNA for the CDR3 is TGTGCCAGCTCACTAGCGGGGGGCTACGAGCAGTACTTC. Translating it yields CASSLAGGYEQYF.

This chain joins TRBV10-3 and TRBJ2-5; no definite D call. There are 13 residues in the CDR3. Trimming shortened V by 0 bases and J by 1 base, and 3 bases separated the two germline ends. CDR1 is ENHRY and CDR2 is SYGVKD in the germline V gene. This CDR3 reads CAISESLQETQYF. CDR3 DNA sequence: TGTGCCATCAGTGAGTCTCTCCAAGAGACCCAGTACTTC.

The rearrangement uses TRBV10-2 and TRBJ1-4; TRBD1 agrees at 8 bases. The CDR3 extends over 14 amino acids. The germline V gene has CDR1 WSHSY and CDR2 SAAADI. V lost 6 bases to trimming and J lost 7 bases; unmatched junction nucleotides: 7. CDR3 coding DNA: TGCGCCAGCAGCTTTCAGGGGGCTGGTGAAAAACTGTTTTTT. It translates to CASSFQGAGEKLFF.

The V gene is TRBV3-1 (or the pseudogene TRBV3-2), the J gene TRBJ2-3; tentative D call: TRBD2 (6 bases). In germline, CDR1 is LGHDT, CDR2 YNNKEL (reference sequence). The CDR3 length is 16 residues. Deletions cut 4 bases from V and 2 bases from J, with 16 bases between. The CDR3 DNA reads TGTGCCAGCAGCCTTCTTGGGACGGGGGACACAGATACGCAGTATTTT. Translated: CASSLLGTGDTDTQYF.

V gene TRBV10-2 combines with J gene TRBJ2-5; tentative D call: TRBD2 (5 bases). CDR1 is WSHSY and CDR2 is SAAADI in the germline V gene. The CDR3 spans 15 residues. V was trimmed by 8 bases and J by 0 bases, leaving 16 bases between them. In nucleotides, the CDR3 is TGCGCCAGCCTAGGAGGCGGTTGGTACCAAGAGACCCAGTACTTC. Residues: CASLGGGWYQETQYF.

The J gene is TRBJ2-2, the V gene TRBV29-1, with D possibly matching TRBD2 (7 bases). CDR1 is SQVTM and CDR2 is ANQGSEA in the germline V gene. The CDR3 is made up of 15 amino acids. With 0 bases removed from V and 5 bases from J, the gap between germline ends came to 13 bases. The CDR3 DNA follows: TGCAGCGTTGAAGACTTTAGGGGGGGAACCGGGGAGCTGTTTTTT. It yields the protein CSVEDFRGGTGELFF.

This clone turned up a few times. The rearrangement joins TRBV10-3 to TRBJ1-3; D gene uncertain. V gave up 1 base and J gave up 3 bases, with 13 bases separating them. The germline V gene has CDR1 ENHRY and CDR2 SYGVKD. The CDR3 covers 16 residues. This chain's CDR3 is CAISEFEGMGGNTIYF. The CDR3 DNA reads TGTGCCATCAGTGAGTTCGAGGGAATGGGTGGAAACACCATATATTTT.

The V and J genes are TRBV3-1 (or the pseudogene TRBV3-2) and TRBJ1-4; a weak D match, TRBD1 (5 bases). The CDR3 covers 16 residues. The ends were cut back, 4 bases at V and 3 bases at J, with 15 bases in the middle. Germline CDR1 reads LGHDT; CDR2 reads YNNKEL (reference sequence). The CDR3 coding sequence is TGTGCCAGCAGCCCCGTCAGGGCTGTGGCTAATGAAAAACTGTTTTTT. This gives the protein CASSPVRAVANEKLFF.

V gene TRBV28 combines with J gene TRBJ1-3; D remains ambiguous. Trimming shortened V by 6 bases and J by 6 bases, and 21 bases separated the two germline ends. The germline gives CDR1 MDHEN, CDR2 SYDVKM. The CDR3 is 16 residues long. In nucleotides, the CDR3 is TGTGCCAGCAGCTTGGAGACCCGACGTAGGCCAAACACCATATATTTT. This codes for CASSLETRRRPNTIYF.

The CDR3 region is CASSFSGGEETQYF. The CDR3, as DNA: TGCGCCAGCAGCTTTAGCGGGGGAGAAGAGACCCAGTACTTC. V usage is TRBV5-1 and J usage is TRBJ2-5; 9 bases align to TRBD2. Germline CDR1 is SGHRS and CDR2 is YFSETQ. The CDR3 contains 14 residues. Trimming removed 2 bases from V and 3 bases from J; junction bases left unmatched: 2.